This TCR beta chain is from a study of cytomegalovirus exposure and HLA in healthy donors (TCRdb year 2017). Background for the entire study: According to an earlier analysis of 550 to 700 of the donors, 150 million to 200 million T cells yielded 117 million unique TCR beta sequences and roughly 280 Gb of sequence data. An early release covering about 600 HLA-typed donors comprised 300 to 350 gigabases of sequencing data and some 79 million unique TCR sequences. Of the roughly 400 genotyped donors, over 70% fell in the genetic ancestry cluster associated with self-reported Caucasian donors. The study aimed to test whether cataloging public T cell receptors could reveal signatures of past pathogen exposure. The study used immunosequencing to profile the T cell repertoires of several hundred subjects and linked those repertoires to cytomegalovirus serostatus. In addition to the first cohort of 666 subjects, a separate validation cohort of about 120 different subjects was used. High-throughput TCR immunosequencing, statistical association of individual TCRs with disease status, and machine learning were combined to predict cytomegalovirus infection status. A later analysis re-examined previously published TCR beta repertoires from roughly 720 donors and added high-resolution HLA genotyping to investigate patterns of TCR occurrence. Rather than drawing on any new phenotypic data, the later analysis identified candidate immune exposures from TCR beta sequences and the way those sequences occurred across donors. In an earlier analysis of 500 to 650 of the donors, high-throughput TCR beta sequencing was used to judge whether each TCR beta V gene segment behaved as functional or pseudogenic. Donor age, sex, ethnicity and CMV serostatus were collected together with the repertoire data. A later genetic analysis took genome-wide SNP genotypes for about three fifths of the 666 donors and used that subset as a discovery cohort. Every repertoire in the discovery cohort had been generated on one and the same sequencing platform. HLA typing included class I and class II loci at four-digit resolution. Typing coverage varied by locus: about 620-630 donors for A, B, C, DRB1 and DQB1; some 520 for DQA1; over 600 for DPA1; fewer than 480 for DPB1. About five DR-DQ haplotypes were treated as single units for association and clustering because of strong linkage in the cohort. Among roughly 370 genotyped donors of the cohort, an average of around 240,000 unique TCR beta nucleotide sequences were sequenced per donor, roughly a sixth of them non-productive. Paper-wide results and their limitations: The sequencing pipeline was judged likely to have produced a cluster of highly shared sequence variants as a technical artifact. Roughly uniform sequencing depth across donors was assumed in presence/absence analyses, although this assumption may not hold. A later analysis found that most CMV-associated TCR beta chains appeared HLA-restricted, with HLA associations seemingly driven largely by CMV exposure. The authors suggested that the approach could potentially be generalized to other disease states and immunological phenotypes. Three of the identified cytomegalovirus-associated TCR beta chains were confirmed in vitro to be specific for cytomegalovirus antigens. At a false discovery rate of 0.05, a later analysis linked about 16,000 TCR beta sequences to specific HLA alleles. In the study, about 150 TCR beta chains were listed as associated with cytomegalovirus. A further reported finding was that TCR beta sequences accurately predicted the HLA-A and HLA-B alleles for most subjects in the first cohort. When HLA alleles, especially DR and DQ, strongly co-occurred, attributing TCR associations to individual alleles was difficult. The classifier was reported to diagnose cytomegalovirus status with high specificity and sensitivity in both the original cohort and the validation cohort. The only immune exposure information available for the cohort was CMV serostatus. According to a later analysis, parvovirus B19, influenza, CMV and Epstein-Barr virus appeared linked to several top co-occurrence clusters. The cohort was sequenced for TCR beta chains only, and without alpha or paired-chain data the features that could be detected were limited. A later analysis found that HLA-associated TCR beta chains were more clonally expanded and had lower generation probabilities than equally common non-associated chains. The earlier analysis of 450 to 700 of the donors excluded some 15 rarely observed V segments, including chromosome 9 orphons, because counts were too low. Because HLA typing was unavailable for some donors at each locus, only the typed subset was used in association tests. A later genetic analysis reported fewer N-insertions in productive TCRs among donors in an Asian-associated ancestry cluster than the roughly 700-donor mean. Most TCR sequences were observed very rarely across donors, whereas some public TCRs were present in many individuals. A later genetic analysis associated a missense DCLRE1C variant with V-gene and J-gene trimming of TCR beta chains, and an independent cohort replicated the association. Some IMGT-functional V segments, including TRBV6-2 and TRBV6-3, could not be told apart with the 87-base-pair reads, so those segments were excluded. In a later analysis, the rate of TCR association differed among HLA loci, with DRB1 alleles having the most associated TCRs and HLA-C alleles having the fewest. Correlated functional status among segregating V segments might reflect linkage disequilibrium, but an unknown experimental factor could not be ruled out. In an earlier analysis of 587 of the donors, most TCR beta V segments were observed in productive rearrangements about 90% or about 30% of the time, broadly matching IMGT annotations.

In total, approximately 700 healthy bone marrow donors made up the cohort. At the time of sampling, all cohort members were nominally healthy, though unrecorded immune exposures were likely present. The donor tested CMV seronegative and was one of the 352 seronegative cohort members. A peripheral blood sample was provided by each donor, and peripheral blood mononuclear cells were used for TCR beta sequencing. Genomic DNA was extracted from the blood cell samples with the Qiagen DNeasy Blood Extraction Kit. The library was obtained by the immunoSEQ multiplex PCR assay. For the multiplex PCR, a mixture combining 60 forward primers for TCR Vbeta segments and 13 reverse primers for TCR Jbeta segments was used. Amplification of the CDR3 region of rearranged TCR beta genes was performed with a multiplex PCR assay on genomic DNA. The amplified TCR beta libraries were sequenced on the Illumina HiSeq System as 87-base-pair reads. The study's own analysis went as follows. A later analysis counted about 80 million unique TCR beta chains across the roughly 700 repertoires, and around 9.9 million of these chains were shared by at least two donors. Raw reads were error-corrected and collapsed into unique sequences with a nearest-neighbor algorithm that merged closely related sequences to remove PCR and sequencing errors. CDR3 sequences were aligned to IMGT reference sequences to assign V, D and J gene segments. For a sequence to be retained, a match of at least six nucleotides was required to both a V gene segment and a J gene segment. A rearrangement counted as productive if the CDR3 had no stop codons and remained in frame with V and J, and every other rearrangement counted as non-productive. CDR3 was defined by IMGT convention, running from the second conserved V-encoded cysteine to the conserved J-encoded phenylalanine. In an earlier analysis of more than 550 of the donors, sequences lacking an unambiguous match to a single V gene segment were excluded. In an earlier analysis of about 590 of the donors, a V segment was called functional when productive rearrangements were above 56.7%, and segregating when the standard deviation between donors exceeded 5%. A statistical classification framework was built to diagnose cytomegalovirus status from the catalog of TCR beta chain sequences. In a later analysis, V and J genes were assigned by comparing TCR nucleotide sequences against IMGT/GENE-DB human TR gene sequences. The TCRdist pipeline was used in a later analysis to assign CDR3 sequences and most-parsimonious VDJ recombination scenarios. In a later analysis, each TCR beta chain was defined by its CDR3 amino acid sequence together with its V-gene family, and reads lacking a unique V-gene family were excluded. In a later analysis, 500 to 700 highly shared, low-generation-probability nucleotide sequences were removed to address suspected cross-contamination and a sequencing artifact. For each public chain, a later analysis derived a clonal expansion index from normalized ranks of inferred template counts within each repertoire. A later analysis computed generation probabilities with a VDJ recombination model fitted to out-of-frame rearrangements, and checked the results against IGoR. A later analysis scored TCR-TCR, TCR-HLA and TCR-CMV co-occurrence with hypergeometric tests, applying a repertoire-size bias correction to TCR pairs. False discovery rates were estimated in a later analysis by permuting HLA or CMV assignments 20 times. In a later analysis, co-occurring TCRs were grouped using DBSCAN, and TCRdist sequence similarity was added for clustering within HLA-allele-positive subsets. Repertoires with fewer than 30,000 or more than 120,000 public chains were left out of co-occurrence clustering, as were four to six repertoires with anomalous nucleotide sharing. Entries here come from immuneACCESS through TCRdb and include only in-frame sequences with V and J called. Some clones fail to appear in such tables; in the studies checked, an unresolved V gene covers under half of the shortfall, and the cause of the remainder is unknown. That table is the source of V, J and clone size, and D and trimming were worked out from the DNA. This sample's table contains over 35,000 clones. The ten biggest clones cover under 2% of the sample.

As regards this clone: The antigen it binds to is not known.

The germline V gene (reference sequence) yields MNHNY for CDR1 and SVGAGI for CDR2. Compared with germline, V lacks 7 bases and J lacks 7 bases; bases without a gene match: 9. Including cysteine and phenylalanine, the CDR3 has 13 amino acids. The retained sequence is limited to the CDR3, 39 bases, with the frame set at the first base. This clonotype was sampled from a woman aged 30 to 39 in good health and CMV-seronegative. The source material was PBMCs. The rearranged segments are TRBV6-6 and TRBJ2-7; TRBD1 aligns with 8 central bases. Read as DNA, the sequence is TGTGCCAGCACTGCCCAGGGGGCTCGTGAGCAGTACTTC. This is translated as CASTAQGAREQYF.